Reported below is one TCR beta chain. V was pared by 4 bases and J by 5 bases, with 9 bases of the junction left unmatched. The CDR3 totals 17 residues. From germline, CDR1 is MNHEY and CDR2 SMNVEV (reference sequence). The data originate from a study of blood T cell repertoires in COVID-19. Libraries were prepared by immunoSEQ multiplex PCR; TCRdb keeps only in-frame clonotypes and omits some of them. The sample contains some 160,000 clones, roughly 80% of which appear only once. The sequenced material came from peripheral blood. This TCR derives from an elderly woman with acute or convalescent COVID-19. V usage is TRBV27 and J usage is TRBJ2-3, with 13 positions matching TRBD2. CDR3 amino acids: CASSSALLAGGLDTQYF. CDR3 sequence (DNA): TGTGCCAGCAGTTCTGCCTTACTAGCGGGAGGGCTAGATACGCAGTATTTT.